Listed below are T cell receptor beta chains from one sample, sequenced in a study of post-analysis software for immune sequencing data. TCRdb ran MiXCR on the PCR reads and lists one entry per CDR3 protein. The sample has some 800,000 distinct CDR3 sequences, roughly 50% seen once; the top ten hold roughly 4.4%. The sequenced material came from blood. These receptors were collected from a girl aged 10 to 17 with multiple sclerosis. CDR3s include the opening cysteine and the closing phenylalanine or tryptophan. The D gene is left open where the match is weak. Expanded clones get a size class; other rows say once, few or many, or leave the size out.

j_gene: TRBJ2-3
v_gene: TRBV6-4
abundance: few
len: 14
d_gene: .
CDR3nt: TGTGCCAGCAGTCCCCAGACCCAGTCAGATACGCAGTATTTT
CDR3aa: CASSPQTQSDTQYF

j_gene: TRBJ2-1
v_gene: TRBV5-1
abundance: .
len: 13
d_gene: .
CDR3nt: TGCGCCAGCAGCCTCAGCTATAGCGTCGAGCAGTTCTTC
CDR3aa: CASSLSYSVEQFF

j_gene: TRBJ2-1
v_gene: TRBV7-9
abundance: few
len: 14
d_gene: TRBD2
CDR3nt: TGTGCCAGCAGCTCCGGGACTATTTACAATGAGCAGTTCTTC
CDR3aa: CASSSGTIYNEQFF

j_gene: TRBJ2-6
v_gene: TRBV7-2
abundance: .
len: 13
d_gene: .
CDR3nt: TGTGCCAGCAGCTTAGCCAGGGCCCGGGTCCTGACTTTC
CDR3aa: CASSLARARVLTF

j_gene: TRBJ1-2
v_gene: TRBV24-1
abundance: .
len: 16
d_gene: .
CDR3nt: TGTGCCACCAGTGACCAGGAACCGAGGCCTAACTATGGCTACACCTTC
CDR3aa: CATSDQEPRPNYGYTF

j_gene: TRBJ1-4
v_gene: TRBV18
abundance: .
len: 14
d_gene: .
CDR3nt: TGTGCCAGCTCACCAAGTCTAAGCGGTGAAAAACTGTTTTTT
CDR3aa: CASSPSLSGEKLFF

j_gene: TRBJ2-3
v_gene: TRBV7-3
abundance: .
len: 15
d_gene: .
CDR3nt: TGTGCCAGCAGCTTAGGGGACATTAGCACAGATACGCAGTATTTT
CDR3aa: CASSLGDISTDTQYF

j_gene: TRBJ1-5
v_gene: TRBV29-1
abundance: .
len: 15
d_gene: .
CDR3nt: TGCAGCGTTGAAAGTGCGGGGGACAGCAATCAGCCCCAGCATTTT
CDR3aa: CSVESAGDSNQPQHF

j_gene: TRBJ1-2
v_gene: TRBV29-1
abundance: few
len: 13
d_gene: .
CDR3nt: TGCAGCGTTGCGGCAGCCTCGGAATATGGCTACACCTTC
CDR3aa: CSVAAASEYGYTF

j_gene: TRBJ2-1
v_gene: TRBV20-1
abundance: once
len: 15
d_gene: .
CDR3nt: TGCAGTGCTAGCTCGGGGGACCACTCCTACAATGAGCAGTTCTTC
CDR3aa: CSASSGDHSYNEQFF

j_gene: TRBJ2-2
v_gene: TRBV5-1
abundance: few
len: 16
d_gene: TRBD2
CDR3nt: TGCGCCAGCAGCTTGGGGGTAGCGGGAGTGTCCGGGGAGCTGTTTTTT
CDR3aa: CASSLGVAGVSGELFF

j_gene: TRBJ1-3
v_gene: TRBV20-1
abundance: .
len: 13
d_gene: .
CDR3nt: TGCAGTGGCAGAACAGGGTCTGGAAACACCATATATTTT
CDR3aa: CSGRTGSGNTIYF

j_gene: TRBJ2-3
v_gene: TRBV20-1
abundance: .
len: 16
d_gene: TRBD2
CDR3nt: TGCAGTGCCCTCACCAGCCGCGGGAGGGGCACAGATACGCAGTATTTT
CDR3aa: CSALTSRGRGTDTQYF

j_gene: TRBJ1-1
v_gene: TRBV5-1
abundance: .
len: 14
d_gene: .
CDR3nt: TGCGCCAGCAGCTTCGCGGGGGGAGGCACTGAAGCTTTCTTT
CDR3aa: CASSFAGGGTEAFF

j_gene: TRBJ2-1
v_gene: TRBV29-1
abundance: .
len: 12
d_gene: TRBD1
CDR3nt: TGCAGCGTTAAACAGGGGTACAATGAGCAGTTCTTC
CDR3aa: CSVKQGYNEQFF

j_gene: TRBJ2-3
v_gene: TRBV3-1
abundance: .
len: 13
d_gene: .
CDR3nt: TGTGCCAGCAGCCAAGGGGGACTTCCGACGCAGTATTTT
CDR3aa: CASSQGGLPTQYF

j_gene: TRBJ1-2
v_gene: TRBV12-3/TRBV12-4
abundance: few
len: 14
d_gene: .
CDR3nt: TGTGCCAGCAGTTGGGACTCCACGGGCGGGGGCTACACCTTC
CDR3aa: CASSWDSTGGGYTF

j_gene: TRBJ2-7
v_gene: TRBV7-9
abundance: once
len: 13
d_gene: .
CDR3nt: TGTGCCAGCAGCTTTGAACAAGACAATGAGCAGTACTTC
CDR3aa: CASSFEQDNEQYF

j_gene: TRBJ2-7
v_gene: TRBV12-3/TRBV12-4
abundance: .
len: 15
d_gene: TRBD2
CDR3nt: TGTGCCAGCAGACCTAGCGGGAGGGGAAACTACGAGCAGTACTTC
CDR3aa: CASRPSGRGNYEQYF

j_gene: TRBJ1-6
v_gene: TRBV12-3/TRBV12-4
abundance: once
len: 13
d_gene: .
CDR3nt: TGTGCCAGCAGGGGAACGTTTCTTCCACCCCCCCACTTT
CDR3aa: CASRGTFLPPPHF

j_gene: TRBJ2-4
v_gene: TRBV12-3/TRBV12-4
abundance: .
len: 17
d_gene: .
CDR3nt: TGTGCCAGCAGTTTAACGACAGGAAGGACTAAAACCTACAAGCAGTACTTC
CDR3aa: CASSLTTGRTKTYKQYF

j_gene: TRBJ1-1
v_gene: TRBV20-1
abundance: few
len: 14
d_gene: .
CDR3nt: TGCAGTGCTAGAGAGCAGGGTATGAACACTGAAGCTTTCTTT
CDR3aa: CSAREQGMNTEAFF

j_gene: TRBJ2-1
v_gene: TRBV7-9
abundance: few
len: 16
d_gene: TRBD2
CDR3nt: TGTGCCAGCAGCTTACCGACTGGCGGGAGTTCAAATGAGCAGTTCTTC
CDR3aa: CASSLPTGGSSNEQFF

j_gene: TRBJ1-5
v_gene: TRBV24-1
abundance: .
len: 17
d_gene: .
CDR3nt: TGTGCCACCAGTGATTCGGTCACCGACAGGCCCAATCAGCCCCAGCATTTT
CDR3aa: CATSDSVTDRPNQPQHF

j_gene: TRBJ2-2
v_gene: TRBV5-6
abundance: .
len: 14
d_gene: .
CDR3nt: TGTGCCAGCAGCTTGGTGGAAAACTCCGGGGAGCTGTTTTTT
CDR3aa: CASSLVENSGELFF

j_gene: TRBJ2-6
v_gene: TRBV25-1
abundance: .
len: 17
d_gene: .
CDR3nt: TGTGCCAGCAGTGAATTAGGGAATGGGGTTGGGGCCAACGTCCTGACTTTC
CDR3aa: CASSELGNGVGANVLTF

j_gene: TRBJ2-5
v_gene: TRBV18
abundance: .
len: 21
d_gene: TRBD2
CDR3nt: TGTGCCAGCTCACCCATTCTACGGGCTAGCGGCGGAGCCGGAAAGGAAAAGACCCAGTACTTC
CDR3aa: CASSPILRASGGAGKEKTQYF

j_gene: TRBJ2-5
v_gene: TRBV7-9
abundance: many
len: 11
d_gene: .
CDR3nt: TGTGCCAGCAGCTTAGTAGAGACCCAGTACTTC
CDR3aa: CASSLVETQYF

j_gene: TRBJ2-3
v_gene: TRBV7-2
abundance: few
len: 16
d_gene: .
CDR3nt: TGTGCCAGCACCCTCTTGACATTTGCCACCCACGATACGCAGTATTTT
CDR3aa: CASTLLTFATHDTQYF

j_gene: TRBJ1-5
v_gene: TRBV12-5
abundance: .
len: 17
d_gene: TRBD1
CDR3nt: TGTGCTAGTGGTCCAGACCCCTCCCGACAGGGAAGACAGCCCCAGCATTTT
CDR3aa: CASGPDPSRQGRQPQHF

j_gene: TRBJ2-5
v_gene: TRBV20-1
abundance: .
len: 14
d_gene: .
CDR3nt: TGCAGTGCTAGAGCTGGCGGCTTCCAAGGGACCCAGTACTTC
CDR3aa: CSARAGGFQGTQYF

j_gene: TRBJ2-7
v_gene: TRBV29-1
abundance: .
len: 13
d_gene: .
CDR3nt: TGCAGCGCCCGTGCCAGTAGCACCTACGAGCAGTACTTC
CDR3aa: CSARASSTYEQYF

j_gene: TRBJ2-3
v_gene: TRBV4-2
abundance: .
len: 17
d_gene: .
CDR3nt: TGTGCCAGCAGCCAAGATGGAAAGGTACCGATGACAGATACGCAGTATTTT
CDR3aa: CASSQDGKVPMTDTQYF

j_gene: TRBJ2-1
v_gene: TRBV20-1
abundance: .
len: 12
d_gene: .
CDR3nt: TGCAGTGCTATAGTGGGAGTCAATGAGCAGTTCTTC
CDR3aa: CSAIVGVNEQFF

j_gene: TRBJ2-1
v_gene: TRBV5-1
abundance: .
len: 14
d_gene: .
CDR3nt: TGCGCCAGCAGCCCCACGGGACTTAACAATGAGCAGTTCTTC
CDR3aa: CASSPTGLNNEQFF

j_gene: TRBJ1-1
v_gene: TRBV30
abundance: .
len: 12
d_gene: .
CDR3nt: TGTGCCGGAGGACGTTCGAACACTGAAGCTTTCTTT
CDR3aa: CAGGRSNTEAFF

j_gene: TRBJ1-5
v_gene: TRBV6-2/TRBV6-3
abundance: .
len: 13
d_gene: .
CDR3nt: TGTGCCAGCAGTGCGGGGGCAACTCAGCCCCAGCATTTT
CDR3aa: CASSAGATQPQHF

j_gene: TRBJ2-1
v_gene: TRBV6-4
abundance: .
len: 15
d_gene: .
CDR3nt: TGTGCCAGCAGTGAGGAGCTCGCCTCCTACAATGAGCAGTTCTTC
CDR3aa: CASSEELASYNEQFF

j_gene: TRBJ1-2
v_gene: TRBV5-6
abundance: .
len: 17
d_gene: TRBD1
CDR3nt: TGTGCCAGCAGCTCCAGGGGGCAGGGATATTCTGGCTATGGCTACACCTTC
CDR3aa: CASSSRGQGYSGYGYTF

j_gene: TRBJ2-5
v_gene: TRBV4-1
abundance: .
len: 16
d_gene: .
CDR3nt: TGCGCCAGCAGCCAAGAGGATTGGGGTATTTCTGAGACCCAGTACTTC
CDR3aa: CASSQEDWGISETQYF

j_gene: TRBJ2-3
v_gene: TRBV6-1
abundance: .
len: 13
d_gene: .
CDR3nt: TGTGCCAGTGGGGTGACTATCACAGATACGCAGTATTTT
CDR3aa: CASGVTITDTQYF

j_gene: TRBJ2-7
v_gene: TRBV28
abundance: once
len: 16
d_gene: TRBD2
CDR3nt: TGTGCCAGCAGTTCCCCTTTCGGACTAGCGGAATACGAGCAGTACTTC
CDR3aa: CASSSPFGLAEYEQYF

j_gene: TRBJ2-7
v_gene: TRBV12-3/TRBV12-4
abundance: few
len: 14
d_gene: .
CDR3nt: TGTGCCAGCAGTTTTCCCGGACGGTACTACGAGCAGTACTTC
CDR3aa: CASSFPGRYYEQYF

j_gene: TRBJ1-1
v_gene: TRBV7-2
abundance: .
len: 15
d_gene: .
CDR3nt: TGTGCCAGCAGCTTGGACGTTAGGGGGGACACTGAAGCTTTCTTT
CDR3aa: CASSLDVRGDTEAFF

j_gene: TRBJ2-1
v_gene: TRBV12-5
abundance: once
len: 16
d_gene: .
CDR3nt: TGTGCTAGTGGTCCTCGAGGAGACCCGCGGCAGACTGAGCAGTTCTTC
CDR3aa: CASGPRGDPRQTEQFF

j_gene: TRBJ1-6
v_gene: TRBV12-3/TRBV12-4
abundance: few
len: 13
d_gene: .
CDR3nt: TGTGCCAGCAGCACGGCCCGCGGATCACCCCTCCACTTT
CDR3aa: CASSTARGSPLHF

j_gene: TRBJ1-2
v_gene: TRBV5-1
abundance: .
len: 14
d_gene: .
CDR3nt: TGCGCCAGCAGCTTAATAACGCGACAGGCGACCTACACCTTC
CDR3aa: CASSLITRQATYTF

j_gene: TRBJ1-6
v_gene: TRBV15
abundance: .
len: 15
d_gene: .
CDR3nt: TGTGCCACCAGCAGAGATAGGGCTGAGAATTCACCCCTCCACTTT
CDR3aa: CATSRDRAENSPLHF

j_gene: TRBJ2-1
v_gene: TRBV28
abundance: few
len: 15
d_gene: .
CDR3nt: TGTGCCAGCAGTCCCCGGGCCAAACGCCAAAATGAGCAGTTCTTC
CDR3aa: CASSPRAKRQNEQFF

j_gene: TRBJ2-1
v_gene: TRBV29-1
abundance: .
len: 16
d_gene: TRBD2
CDR3nt: TGCAGCGTTGAAGGCGGGCGGGAGGTTATCTACAATGAGCAGTTCTTC
CDR3aa: CSVEGGREVIYNEQFF

j_gene: TRBJ1-5
v_gene: TRBV3-1
abundance: few
len: 15
d_gene: TRBD1
CDR3nt: TGTGCCAGCAGCCAAGGGGACAGGGGTTCGGTGGCCCAGCATTTT
CDR3aa: CASSQGDRGSVAQHF

j_gene: TRBJ2-1
v_gene: TRBV5-1
abundance: few
len: 16
d_gene: .
CDR3nt: TGCGCCAGCAGCCTGATCGGATCTCGGAGGGGCAATGAGCAGTTCTTC
CDR3aa: CASSLIGSRRGNEQFF

j_gene: TRBJ2-6
v_gene: TRBV6-2/TRBV6-3
abundance: .
len: 16
d_gene: .
CDR3nt: TGTGCCAGCAGTTACGCGGCGGGCGCTGGGGCCAACGTCCTGACTTTC
CDR3aa: CASSYAAGAGANVLTF

j_gene: TRBJ2-3
v_gene: TRBV7-2
abundance: .
len: 18
d_gene: .
CDR3nt: TGTGCCAGCAGCTTAGCGTTCAAGTTAGGCCCAAACACAGATACGCAGTATTTT
CDR3aa: CASSLAFKLGPNTDTQYF

j_gene: TRBJ2-5
v_gene: TRBV2
abundance: .
len: 15
d_gene: TRBD2
CDR3nt: TGTGCCAGCAGTCCCGGGACTAGCGCGCCAGAGACCCAGTACTTC
CDR3aa: CASSPGTSAPETQYF